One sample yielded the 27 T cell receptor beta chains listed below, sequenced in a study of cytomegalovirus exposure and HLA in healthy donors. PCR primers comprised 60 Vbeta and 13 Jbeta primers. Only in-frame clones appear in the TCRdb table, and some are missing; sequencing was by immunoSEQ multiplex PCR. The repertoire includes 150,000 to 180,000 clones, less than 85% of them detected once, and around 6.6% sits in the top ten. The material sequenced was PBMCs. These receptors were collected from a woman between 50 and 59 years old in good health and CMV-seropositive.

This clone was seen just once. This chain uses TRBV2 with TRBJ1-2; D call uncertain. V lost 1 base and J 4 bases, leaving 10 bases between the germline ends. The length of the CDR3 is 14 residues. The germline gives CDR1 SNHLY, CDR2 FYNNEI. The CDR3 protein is CASSEEHMLYGYTF. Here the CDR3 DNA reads TGTGCCAGCAGTGAAGAGCATATGCTCTATGGCTACACCTTC.

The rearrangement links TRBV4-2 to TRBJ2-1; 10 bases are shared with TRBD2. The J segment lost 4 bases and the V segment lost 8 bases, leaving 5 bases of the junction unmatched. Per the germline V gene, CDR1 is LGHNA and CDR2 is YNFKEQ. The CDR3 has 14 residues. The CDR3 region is CASGRLAGYNEQFF. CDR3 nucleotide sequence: TGTGCCAGCGGTAGACTAGCGGGTTACAATGAGCAGTTCTTC.

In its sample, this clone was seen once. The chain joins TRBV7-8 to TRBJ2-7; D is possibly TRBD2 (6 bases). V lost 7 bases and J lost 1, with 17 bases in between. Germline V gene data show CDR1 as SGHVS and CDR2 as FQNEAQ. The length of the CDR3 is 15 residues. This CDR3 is CASTKGRGLSYEQYF. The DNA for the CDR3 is TGTGCCAGCACCAAAGGCCGGGGACTTTCCTACGAGCAGTACTTC.

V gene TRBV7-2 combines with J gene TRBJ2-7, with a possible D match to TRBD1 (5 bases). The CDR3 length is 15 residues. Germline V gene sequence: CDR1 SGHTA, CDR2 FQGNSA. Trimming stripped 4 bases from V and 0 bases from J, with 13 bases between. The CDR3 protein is CASSWGWQSSYEQYF. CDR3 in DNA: TGTGCCAGCAGCTGGGGCTGGCAGAGCTCCTACGAGCAGTACTTC.

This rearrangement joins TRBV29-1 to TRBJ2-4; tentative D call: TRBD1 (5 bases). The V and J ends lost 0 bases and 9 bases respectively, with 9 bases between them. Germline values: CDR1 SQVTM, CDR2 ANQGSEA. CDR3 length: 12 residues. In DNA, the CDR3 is TGCAGCGTTGAAGAGGGGCAGCTCATTCAGTACTTC. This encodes CSVEEGQLIQYF.

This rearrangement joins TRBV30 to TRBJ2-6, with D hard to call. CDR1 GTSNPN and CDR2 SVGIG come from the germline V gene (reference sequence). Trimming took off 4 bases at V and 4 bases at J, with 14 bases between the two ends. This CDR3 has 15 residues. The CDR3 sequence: CAWTDSGAGANVLTF. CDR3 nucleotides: TGTGCCTGGACCGATTCAGGCGCCGGGGCCAACGTCCTGACTTTC.

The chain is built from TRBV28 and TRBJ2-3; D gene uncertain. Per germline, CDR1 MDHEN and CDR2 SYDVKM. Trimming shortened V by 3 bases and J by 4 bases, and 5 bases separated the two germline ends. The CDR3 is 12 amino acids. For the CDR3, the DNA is TGTGCCAGCAGTTTCAGGCCAGATACGCAGTATTTT. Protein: CASSFRPDTQYF.

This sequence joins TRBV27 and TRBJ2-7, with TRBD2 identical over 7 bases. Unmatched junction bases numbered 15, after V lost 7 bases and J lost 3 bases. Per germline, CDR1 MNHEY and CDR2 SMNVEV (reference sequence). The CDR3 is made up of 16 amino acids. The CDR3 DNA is TGTGCCAGCATGCACCGTCGGGCGGGGGAAAGCTACGAGCAGTACTTC. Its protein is CASMHRRAGESYEQYF.

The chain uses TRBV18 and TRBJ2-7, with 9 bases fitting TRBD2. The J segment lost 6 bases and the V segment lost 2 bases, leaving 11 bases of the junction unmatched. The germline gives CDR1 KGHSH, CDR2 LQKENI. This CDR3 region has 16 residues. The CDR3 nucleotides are TGTGCCAGCTCACCATCTGGCGGGGGGGCCAAAAGCGAGCAGTACTTC. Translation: CASSPSGGGAKSEQYF.

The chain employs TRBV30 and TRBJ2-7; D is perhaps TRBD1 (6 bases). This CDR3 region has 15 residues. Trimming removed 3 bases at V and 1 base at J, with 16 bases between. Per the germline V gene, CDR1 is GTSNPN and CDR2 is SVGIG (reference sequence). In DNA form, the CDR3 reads TGTGCCTGGAGCGCAGGGGTCAAGGGTTCCTACGAGCAGTACTTC. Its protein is CAWSAGVKGSYEQYF.

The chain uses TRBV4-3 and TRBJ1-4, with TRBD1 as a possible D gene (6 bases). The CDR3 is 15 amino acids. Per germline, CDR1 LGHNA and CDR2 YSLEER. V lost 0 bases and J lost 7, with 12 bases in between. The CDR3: CASSQDGRGSEKLFF. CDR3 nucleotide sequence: TGCGCCAGCAGCCAAGACGGCAGGGGAAGTGAAAAACTGTTTTTT.

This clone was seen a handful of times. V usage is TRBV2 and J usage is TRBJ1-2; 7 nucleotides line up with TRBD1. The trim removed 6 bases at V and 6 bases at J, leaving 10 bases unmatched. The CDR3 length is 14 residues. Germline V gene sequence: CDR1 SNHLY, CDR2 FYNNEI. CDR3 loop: CASRDDRARHGYTF. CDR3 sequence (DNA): TGTGCCAGCAGAGATGACAGGGCTCGGCATGGCTACACCTTC.

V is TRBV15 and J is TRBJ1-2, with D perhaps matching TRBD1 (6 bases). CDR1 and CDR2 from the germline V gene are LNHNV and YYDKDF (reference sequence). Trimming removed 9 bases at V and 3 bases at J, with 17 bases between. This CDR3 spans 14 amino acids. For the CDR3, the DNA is TGTGCCACGTCGCAGGGGAAGTTGGACTATGGCTACACCTTC. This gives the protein CATSQGKLDYGYTF. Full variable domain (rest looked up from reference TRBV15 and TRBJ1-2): DAMVIQNPRYQVTQFGKPVTLSCSQTLNHNVMYWYQQKSSQAPKLLFHYYDKDFNNEADTPDNFQSRRPNTSFCFLDIRSPGLGDTAMYLCATSQGKLDYGYTFGSGTRLTVV.

CDR3 coding DNA: TGTGCCTGGAGCCTACTAGGGGGTGTGAACACCGGGGAGCTGTTTTTT. Its protein product is CAWSLLGGVNTGELFF. This chain links TRBV30 with TRBJ2-2, with D tentatively TRBD1 (6 bases). CDR3 length: 16 amino acids. The germline CDR1 and CDR2 sequences are GTSNPN and SVGIG (reference sequence). V lost 3 bases, J lost 1 base, and 15 bases lay in between.

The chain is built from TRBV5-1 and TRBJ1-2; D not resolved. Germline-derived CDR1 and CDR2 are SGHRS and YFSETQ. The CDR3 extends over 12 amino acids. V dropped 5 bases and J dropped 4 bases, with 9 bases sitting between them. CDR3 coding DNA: TGCGCCAGCAGTCCCACTTCCTATGGCTACACCTTC. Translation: CASSPTSYGYTF.

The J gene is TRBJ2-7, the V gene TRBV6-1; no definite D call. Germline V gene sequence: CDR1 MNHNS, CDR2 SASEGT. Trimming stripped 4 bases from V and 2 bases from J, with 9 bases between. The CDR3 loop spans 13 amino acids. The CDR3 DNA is TGTGCCAGCAGTGTTGGCGGTACCTACGAGCAGTACTTC. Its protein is CASSVGGTYEQYF.

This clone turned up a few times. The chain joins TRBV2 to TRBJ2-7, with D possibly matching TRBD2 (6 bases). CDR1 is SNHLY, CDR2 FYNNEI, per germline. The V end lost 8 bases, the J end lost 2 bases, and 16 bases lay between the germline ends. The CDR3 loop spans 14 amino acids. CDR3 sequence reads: CASGETRGTYEQYF. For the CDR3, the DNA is TGTGCCAGCGGGGAGACTAGGGGAACCTACGAGCAGTACTTC.

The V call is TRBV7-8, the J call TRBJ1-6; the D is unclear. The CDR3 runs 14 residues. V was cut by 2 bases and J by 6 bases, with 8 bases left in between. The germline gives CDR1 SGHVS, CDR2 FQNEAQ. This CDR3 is CASSLSGSNSPLHF. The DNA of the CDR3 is TGTGCCAGCAGCTTATCCGGGAGTAATTCACCCCTCCACTTT. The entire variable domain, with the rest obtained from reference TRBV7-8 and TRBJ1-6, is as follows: GAGVSQSPRYKVAKRGQDVALRCDPISGHVSLFWYQQALGQGPEFLTYFQNEAQLDKSGLPSDRFFAERPEGSVSTLKIQRTQQEDSAVYLCASSLSGSNSPLHFGNGTRLTVT.

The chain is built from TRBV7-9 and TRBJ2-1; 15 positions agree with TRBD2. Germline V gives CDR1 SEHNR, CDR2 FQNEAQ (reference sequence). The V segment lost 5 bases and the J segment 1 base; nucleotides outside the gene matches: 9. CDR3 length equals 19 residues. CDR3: CASSPWTSGGALSYNEQFF. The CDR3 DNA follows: TGTGCCAGCAGCCCATGGACTAGCGGGGGGGCCTTGTCCTACAATGAGCAGTTCTTC.

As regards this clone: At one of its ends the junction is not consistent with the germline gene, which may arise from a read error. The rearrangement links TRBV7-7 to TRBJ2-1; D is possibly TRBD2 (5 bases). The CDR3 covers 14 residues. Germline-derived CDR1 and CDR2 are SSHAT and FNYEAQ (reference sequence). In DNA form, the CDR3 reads TGTGCTAGCAGCTTAGTGATAGCGAGTCCGACTAAGTTCTTC. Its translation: CASSLVIASPTKFF.

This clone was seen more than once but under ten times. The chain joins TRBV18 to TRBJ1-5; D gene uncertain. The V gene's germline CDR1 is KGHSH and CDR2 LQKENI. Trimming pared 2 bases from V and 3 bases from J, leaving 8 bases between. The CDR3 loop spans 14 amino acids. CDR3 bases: TGTGCCAGCTCACCAGGGAGCAACAATCAGCCCCAGCATTTT. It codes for CASSPGSNNQPQHF.

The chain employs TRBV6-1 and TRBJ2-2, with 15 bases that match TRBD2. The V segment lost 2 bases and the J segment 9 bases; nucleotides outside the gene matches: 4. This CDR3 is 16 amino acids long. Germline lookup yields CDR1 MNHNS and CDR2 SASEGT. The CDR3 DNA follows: TGTGCCAGCAGTGAAAGGACTAGCGGGGGGGCCAGGGAGCTGTTTTTT. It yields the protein CASSERTSGGARELFF.

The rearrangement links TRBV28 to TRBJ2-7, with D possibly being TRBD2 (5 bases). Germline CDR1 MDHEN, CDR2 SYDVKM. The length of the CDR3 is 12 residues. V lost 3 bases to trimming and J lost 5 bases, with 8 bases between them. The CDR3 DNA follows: TGTGCCAGCAGTTTCCCCGGGGACGAGCAGTACTTC. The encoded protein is CASSFPGDEQYF.

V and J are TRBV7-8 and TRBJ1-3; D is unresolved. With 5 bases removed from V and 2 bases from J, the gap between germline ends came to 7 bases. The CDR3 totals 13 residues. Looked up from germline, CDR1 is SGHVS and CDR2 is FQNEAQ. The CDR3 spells CASSILPGNTIYF. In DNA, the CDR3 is TGTGCCAGCAGCATACTCCCTGGAAACACCATATATTTT.

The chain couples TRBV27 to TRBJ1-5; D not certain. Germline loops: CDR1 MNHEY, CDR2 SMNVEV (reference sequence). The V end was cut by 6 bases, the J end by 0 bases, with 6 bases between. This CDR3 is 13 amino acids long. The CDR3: CASSPYSNQPQHF. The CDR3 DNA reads TGTGCCAGCAGCCCCTATAGCAATCAGCCCCAGCATTTT.

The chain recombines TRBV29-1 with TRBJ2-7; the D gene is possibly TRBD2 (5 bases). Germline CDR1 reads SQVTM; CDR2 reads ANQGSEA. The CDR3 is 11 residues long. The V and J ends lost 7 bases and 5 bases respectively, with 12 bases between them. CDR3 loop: CSAQQRDEQYF. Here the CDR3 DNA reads TGCAGCGCCCAGCAGAGGGACGAGCAGTACTTC.

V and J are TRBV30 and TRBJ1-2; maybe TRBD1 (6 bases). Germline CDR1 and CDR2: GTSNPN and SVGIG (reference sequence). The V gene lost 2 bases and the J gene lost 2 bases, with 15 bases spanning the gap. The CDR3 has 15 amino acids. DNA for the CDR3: TGTGCCTGGAGTCCTTCAGGGGTGCAAAACTATGGCTACACCTTC. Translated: CAWSPSGVQNYGYTF.